Listed here are 15 T cell receptor beta chains from one sample, sequenced in a study of T cells after yellow fever vaccination. TCRdb re-called the 5' RACE reads through MiXCR, storing one row per CDR3 protein. The sample has 500,000 to 650,000 distinct CDR3 sequences; approximately 13% are singletons. Sample: PBMCs, taken on the day of the yellow fever booster vaccination. These receptors came from a man aged 25 to 45 who received the YFV17D yellow fever vaccine.

V is TRBV3-1 and J is TRBJ2-3; weak D call: TRBD2 (6 bases). V lost 0 bases, J lost 8 bases, and 9 bases lay in between. Per germline, CDR1 LGHDT and CDR2 YNNKEL (reference sequence). The CDR3 has 13 amino acids. The CDR3 region has the DNA TGTGCCAGCAGCCAAGAGTGGAGGGGTACGCAGTATTTT. This gives the protein CASSQEWRGTQYF.

This clonotype showed up just a few times. CDR3 sequence reads: CASSVGTGGNEQFF. CDR3 nucleotide sequence: TGCGCCAGCAGCGTCGGGACAGGGGGAAATGAGCAGTTCTTC. The J gene is TRBJ2-1, the V gene TRBV5-1; TRBD1 matches at 11 bases. Germline lookup yields CDR1 SGHRS and CDR2 YFSETQ. This CDR3 has 14 residues. V gave up 4 bases and J gave up 7 bases; unmatched junction bases: 4. Complete variable domain (other parts from reference TRBV5-1 and TRBJ2-1): KAGVTQTPRYLIKTRGQQVTLSCSPISGHRSVSWYQQTPGQGLQFLFEYFSETQRNKGNFPGRFSGRQFSNSRSEMNVSTLELGDSALYLCASSVGTGGNEQFFGPGTRLTVL.

The DNA of the CDR3 is TGTGCCAGCTCACCACCATTAGTAACCGGGGAGCTGTTTTTT. This gives the protein CASSPPLVTGELFF. The chain employs TRBV18 and TRBJ2-2, with D unresolved. V dropped 0 bases and J dropped 5 bases, with 7 bases sitting between them. Looked up from germline, CDR1 is KGHSH and CDR2 is LQKENI. The CDR3 is 14 residues long.

This chain uses TRBV23-1 with TRBJ2-4; possible D gene TRBD1, 5 bases. TRBV23-1 is noted as an ORF with a role that remains uncertain. Trimming stripped 4 bases from V and 4 bases from J, with 17 bases between. The CDR3 is made up of 16 amino acids. The CDR3 protein is CASSRHKRGEKNIQYF. The CDR3 DNA reads TGCGCCAGCAGTCGACACAAAAGGGGCGAAAAAAACATTCAGTACTTC.

The sample holds many counts of this clonotype. V gene TRBV12-3 or TRBV12-4 combines with J gene TRBJ2-3, with no clear D. V lost 8 bases and J lost 0, with 6 bases in between. This CDR3 is built from 12 residues. CDR3 region: CASGTSTDTQYF. The CDR3 DNA sequence: TGTGCCAGCGGAACTAGCACAGATACGCAGTATTTT.

This clonotype showed up many times. The chain is built from TRBV12-3 or TRBV12-4 and TRBJ2-7, with TRBD1 as a possible D gene (5 bases). Trimming left V 5 bases short and J 3 bases short, with 14 bases between. The CDR3 has 14 amino acids. The CDR3 loop reads CASSPEAGHYEQYF. DNA for the CDR3: TGTGCCAGCAGTCCAGAGGCAGGGCACTACGAGCAGTACTTC.

This chain links TRBV7-2 with TRBJ2-7; unclear D gene. Germline CDR1 is SGHTA and CDR2 is FQGNSA. This CDR3 spans 13 amino acids. The ends were cut back, 0 bases at V and 7 bases at J, with 10 bases in the middle. CDR3 protein: CASSLAESSEQYF. DNA for the CDR3: TGTGCCAGCAGCTTAGCGGAGTCTTCTGAGCAGTACTTC.

This clonotype was detected ten times or more. The rearrangement joins TRBV27 to TRBJ2-5; possibly TRBD2 for D (6 bases). This CDR3 comprises 15 residues. Trimming removed 4 bases from V and 1 base from J, with 13 bases in between. The germline gives CDR1 MNHEY, CDR2 SMNVEV (reference sequence). CDR3: CASSSAGSVQETQYF. CDR3 nucleotide sequence: TGTGCCAGCAGTTCGGCCGGGAGTGTCCAAGAGACCCAGTACTTC.

This chain connects TRBV7-2 to TRBJ1-4; the D gene is possibly TRBD1 (6 bases). The V gene lost 2 bases and the J gene lost 8 bases, with 21 bases spanning the gap. The CDR3 is 17 amino acids. Germline V lookup: CDR1 SGHTA, CDR2 FQGNSA. CDR3 in amino acids: CASSLNGGRLGYEKLFF. The DNA of the CDR3 is TGTGCCAGCAGCTTAAATGGGGGGCGCCTGGGTTACGAAAAACTGTTTTTT.

V gene TRBV7-9 combines with J gene TRBJ1-2; TRBD1 might be the D (5 bases). With 3 bases removed from V and 3 bases from J, the gap between germline ends came to 17 bases. Germline V gene data show CDR1 as SEHNR and CDR2 as FQNEAQ (reference sequence). CDR3 size: 16 residues. CDR3 coding DNA: TGTGCCAGCAGCTTTCTACAGGAACGGTGGGACTATGGCTACACCTTC. It is translated as CASSFLQERWDYGYTF.

This clonotype was seen a handful of times. V usage is TRBV20-1 and J usage is TRBJ1-1; D ambiguous. From germline, CDR1 is DFQATT and CDR2 SNEGSKA (reference sequence). This CDR3 is built from 12 residues. Trimming pared 1 base from V and 11 bases from J, leaving 14 bases between. CDR3 nucleotides: TGCAGTGCTAGAGCCCAGAAAAGGGATGCTTTCTTT. This codes for CSARAQKRDAFF.

The chain links TRBV7-8 to TRBJ2-1; 7 bases map to TRBD2. The CDR3 consists of 13 residues. Trimming at V came to 4 bases and at J to 10 bases, leaving 7 bases not matched to a gene. Germline V gene lookup returns CDR1 SGHVS and CDR2 FQNEAQ. The CDR3 nucleotides are TGTGCCAGCAGCTACGGACTAGAGGGCGAGCAGTTCTTC. As protein: CASSYGLEGEQFF.

This sequence joins TRBV6-2 or TRBV6-3 and TRBJ2-1, with 13 nucleotides matching TRBD2. Unmatched junction bases numbered 7, after V lost 7 bases and J lost 7 bases. The V gene's germline CDR1 is MNHEY and CDR2 SVGEGT. This CDR3 spans 15 amino acids. CDR3 coding DNA: TGTGCCAGCACCCCGCGGACTAGCGGGAGAAATGAGCAGTTCTTC. Translation gives CASTPRTSGRNEQFF.

The sample holds a few counts of this clonotype. The chain carries TRBV6-5 and TRBJ2-7; 7 positions agree with TRBD1. The CDR3 has 15 amino acids. Germline V lookup: CDR1 MNHEY, CDR2 SVGAGI. Losses at the gene ends were 2 bases for V and 1 base for J; bases not matched to a gene: 5. The CDR3 here is CASSYGVRGSYEQYF. The CDR3 DNA sequence: TGTGCCAGCAGTTACGGAGTCAGGGGGTCCTACGAGCAGTACTTC.

The V and J genes are TRBV4-3 and TRBJ2-2, with 8 positions matching TRBD2. The CDR3 extends over 14 amino acids. Germline CDR1 LGHNA, CDR2 YSLEER. With 10 bases clipped from V and 2 bases from J, the junction kept 6 bases outside the gene matches. CDR3 sequence reads: CAINRTSNTGELFF. CDR3 DNA: TGCGCCATTAACCGGACTAGCAACACCGGGGAGCTGTTTTTT.